The source of this T cell receptor (beta chain) is a study of blood T cell repertoires in COVID-19. Across the study: The United States, Italy and Spain provided the acute and convalescent COVID-19 samples. Sample material is recorded as cDNA or gDNA derived from T cells, B-cell-depleted T cells, or PBMCs.

Only one count was recorded for this clone. The authors' processing: Amplifying reference gene primers gave estimates of nucleated cell counts. The table came from immunoSEQ multiplex PCR; TCRdb's copy has only in-frame clones and leaves some out. Clonal size and the V and J genes are those of that table, whereas D and trimming came from the DNA. The table shows approximately 80,000 clones, with approximately 79% occurring only once. Between the trimmed V and J ends, which lost 3 bases and 2 bases, there was a span of 10 bases. The CDR3 covers 14 residues. The germline gives CDR1 MDHEN, CDR2 SYDVKM. The TCR was taken from a man between 65 and 80 years old with active or convalescent COVID-19. The chain is built from TRBV28 and TRBJ1-1, with unresolved D. The sequenced material came from peripheral blood. CDR3 bases: TGTGCCAGCAGTTTTACGAGGCCTAACACTGAAGCTTTCTTT. Its protein is CASSFTRPNTEAFF.